Listed below are T cell receptor beta chains from one sample, sequenced in a study of T-cell memory formation after mild COVID-19. Each CDR3 protein gets one entry after TCRdb re-called the 5' RACE reads with MiXCR. Of some 290,000 distinct CDR3 sequences in the sample, roughly 17% are singletons; the top ten hold around a fifth. The sequenced material came from PBMCs or a T cell subset sorted from them (not recorded which). The origin of the receptors is a man in his late teens or twenties who had mild COVID-19 (a few samples of this study predate the infection). Cell type and time point are not known. Each CDR3 is given with its conserved first and last residue. Each record gives: clone size, J gene, D gene, V gene, CDR3 DNA, CDR3 protein. A D gene is named only where the DNA matches it firmly. Size tells how often a clone was seen (once, few, many) or the class of an expanded clone, and some rows leave it out.

>NA|TRBJ2-3|TRBD1|TRBV5-1
TGCGCCAGCAGCTCAAGAAAGGGACAGGGGCGGCCAGATACGCAGTATTTT
CASSSRKGQGRPDTQYF
>few|TRBJ1-1|TRBD1|TRBV4-3
TGCGCCAGCAGCCAGGTACAGGGGGGATTACCTGAAGCTTTCTTT
CASSQVQGGLPEAFF
>NA|TRBJ2-5|NA|TRBV7-2
TGTGCCAGCAGCTTTCGACAGGTGGGCCAAGAGACCCAGTACTTC
CASSFRQVGQETQYF
>NA|TRBJ2-7|TRBD1|TRBV5-1
TGCGCCAGCAGCTTGGGCCTGGACAGGGCCGAGCAGTACTTC
CASSLGLDRAEQYF
>NA|TRBJ1-3|NA|TRBV25-1
TGTGCCAGCAGGCCGACGGGACATCGGAGGGGAAACACCATATATTTT
CASRPTGHRRGNTIYF
>NA|TRBJ1-4|TRBD1|TRBV20-1
TGCAGTGGAAAACAGGGGCTCGGTAATGAAAAACTGTTTTTT
CSGKQGLGNEKLFF
>many|TRBJ1-1|NA|TRBV5-6
TGTGCCAGCTACCTAGGGCCTCACACTGAAGCTTTCTTT
CASYLGPHTEAFF
>few|TRBJ2-2|NA|TRBV4-3
TGCGCCAGCAGCCAAGAGAACGGGGTAGCCGGGGAGCTGTTTTTT
CASSQENGVAGELFF
>few|TRBJ1-2|NA|TRBV7-2
TGTGCCAGCGTTTGGTCCATAGATGGCTACACCTTC
CASVWSIDGYTF
>few|TRBJ1-5|NA|TRBV20-1
TGCAGTGCTAGTCCCGATTGGAATCAGCCCCAGCATTTT
CSASPDWNQPQHF
>few|TRBJ2-3|NA|TRBV5-1
TGCGCCAGCGGGCCGGGACGGACGACGGCAGATACGCAGTATTTT
CASGPGRTTADTQYF
>few|TRBJ1-1|NA|TRBV5-1
TGCGCCAGCAGTTTCGGGCGGGACACTGAAGCTTTCTTT
CASSFGRDTEAFF
>many|TRBJ1-4|TRBD1|TRBV5-6
TGTGCCAGCAGCTTGACGACAGGGGATAATGAAAAACTGTTTTTT
CASSLTTGDNEKLFF